The 10 T cell receptor beta chains given below trace back to one sample, sequenced in a study of glioma-infiltrating T cells after dendritic cell vaccination. This table comes from immunoSEQ multiplex PCR, and its TCRdb copy is limited to in-frame clones, with some not included. The sample records more than 55,000 clones, over 65% being singletons. Time point here: after dendritic cell vaccination, including at tumor progression/relapse. The material was blood, obtained after dendritic cell vaccination. Receptor source: a human donor with glioblastoma.

This clone was detected only once. The chain is built from TRBV2 and TRBJ1-2; 7 bases are a match to TRBD1. Trimming removed 1 base from V and 4 bases from J; junction bases left unmatched: 6. This CDR3 is built from 15 residues. The germline V gene encodes CDR1 SNHLY and CDR2 FYNNEI. The CDR3 spells CASSEVDRVIYGYTF. The CDR3 DNA follows: TGTGCCAGCAGTGAAGTTGACAGGGTTATCTATGGCTACACCTTC. Looking up the rest from reference TRBV2 and TRBJ1-2 gives the full variable domain: EPEVTQTPSHQVTQMGQEVILRCVPISNHLYFYWYRQILGQKVEFLVSFYNNEISEKSEIFDDQFSVERPDGSNFTLKIRSTKLEDSAMYFCASSEVDRVIYGYTFGSGTRLTVV.

This clone is hyperexpanded by share. This chain uses TRBV6-5 with TRBJ2-7, with a tentative D call TRBD2 (5 bases). The germline V gene has CDR1 MNHEY and CDR2 SVGAGI. The length of the CDR3 is 15 residues. V lost 0 bases to trimming and J lost 6 bases, with 15 bases between them. CDR3 sequence reads: CASSYSAGRRFEQYF. The DNA for the CDR3 is TGTGCCAGCAGTTACTCAGCTGGGAGAAGATTCGAGCAGTACTTC.

The CDR3 sequence is CASSPRQGADEQYF. The CDR3 nucleotides read TGTGCCAGCAGCCCGCGACAGGGGGCGGACGAGCAGTACTTC. The rearrangement joins TRBV9 to TRBJ2-7; TRBD1 matches 10 bases. The germline CDR1 and CDR2 sequences are SGDLS and YYNGEE. J lost 5 bases, V lost 4 bases, and 6 bases had no gene match. The CDR3 consists of 14 residues.

The rearrangement joins TRBV19 to TRBJ2-5, with D hard to call. This CDR3 spans 18 amino acids. V was shortened by 5 bases and J by 0 bases, with 22 bases between the two germline ends. The V gene's germline CDR1 is LNHDA and CDR2 SQIVND (reference sequence). In DNA, the CDR3 is TGTGCCAGTAGTCCCCCCGGTCAAAAGATTTTGTACCAAGAGACCCAGTACTTC. It yields the protein CASSPPGQKILYQETQYF.

The chain uses TRBV27 and TRBJ2-3; D may be TRBD2 (7 bases). Germline CDR1 and CDR2: MNHEY and SMNVEV (reference sequence). There are 16 residues in the CDR3. Trimming stripped 5 bases from V and 2 bases from J, with 17 bases between. The CDR3 DNA reads TGTGCCAGCAGTAAACGGGGGGCCCAAACCACAGATACGCAGTATTTT. Protein sequence: CASSKRGAQTTDTQYF.

A note on this clone: Other DNA sequences in this specimen translate into the identical CDR3. The V gene is TRBV5-6, the J gene TRBJ1-6; D is ambiguous. Germline CDR1 and CDR2: SGHDT and YYEEEE. CDR3 length: 16 amino acids. The V end lost 0 bases, the J end lost 4 bases, and 11 bases lay between the germline ends. The CDR3 region is CASSLAGSDYNSPLHF. CDR3 DNA: TGTGCCAGCAGCTTGGCCGGTTCCGATTATAATTCACCCCTCCACTTT. Full variable domain (missing parts from reference TRBV5-6 and TRBJ1-6): DAGVTQSPTHLIKTRGQQVTLRCSPKSGHDTVSWYQQALGQGPQFIFQYYEEEERQRGNFPDRFSGHQFPNYSSELNVNALLLGDSALYLCASSLAGSDYNSPLHFGNGTRLTVT.

V and J are TRBV7-8 and TRBJ2-7; D uncertain. V shed 2 bases and J shed 4 bases, with 9 bases lying between them. This CDR3 region has 13 residues. Germline CDR1 SGHVS, CDR2 FQNEAQ. The CDR3 loop reads CASSLTAIYEQYF. CDR3 in DNA: TGTGCCAGCAGCTTAACTGCTATTTACGAGCAGTACTTC.

The V gene is TRBV9, the J gene TRBJ2-3; the match to TRBD2 covers 11 bases. CDR1 is SGDLS and CDR2 is YYNGEE in the germline V gene. The V segment lost 0 bases and the J segment 6 bases; nucleotides outside the gene matches: 9. CDR3 length equals 17 residues. CDR3 protein: CASSVDLIAGGPDTQYF. Here the CDR3 DNA reads TGTGCCAGCAGCGTAGATCTAATAGCGGGGGGGCCCGATACGCAGTATTTT. The full variable domain, completed using reference TRBV9 and TRBJ2-3, is DSGVTQTPKHLITATGQRVTLRCSPRSGDLSVYWYQQSLDQGLQFLIQYYNGEERAKGNILERFSAQQFPDLHSELNLSSLELGDSALYFCASSVDLIAGGPDTQYFGPGTRLTVL.

This sequence joins TRBV6-5 and TRBJ1-1; D call uncertain. The germline CDR1 and CDR2 sequences are MNHEY and SVGAGI. This CDR3 spans 16 amino acids. Trimming pared 0 bases from V and 1 base from J, leaving 12 bases between. The CDR3 is CASSYSNLGPNTEAFF. In DNA, the CDR3 is TGTGCCAGCAGTTACTCGAACCTGGGCCCGAACACTGAAGCTTTCTTT.

V and J are TRBV27 and TRBJ1-1, with D unclear. Germline CDR1 MNHEY, CDR2 SMNVEV (reference sequence). CDR3 size: 14 residues. Between the trimmed V and J ends, which lost 6 bases and 5 bases, there was a span of 16 bases. The CDR3, as DNA: TGTGCCAGCAGCGTACACGGTGGGGAGACTGAAGCTTTCTTT. Its translation is CASSVHGGETEAFF.